Below, one TCR beta chain is given with its context. Its antigen is currently unknown. The germline V gene has CDR1 SGHAT and CDR2 FQNNGV. This CDR3 comprises 12 residues. This specimen comes from a study of T cells expressing NK-cell markers. Study-level findings and limits: These clonotypes also led the CD3+CD56-NKG2C+ fraction in a handful of donors.

The TCR beta cDNA came from 5'RACE template switching with UMIs. One entry per CDR3 protein, without DNA, is what TCRdb gives after re-calling the 5' RACE reads. This table lists almost 450,000 distinct CDR3 sequences. Sequencing was done on a sample of blood T cells: a sorted CD56 or NKG2C T cell subset, CD4+ or CD8+ T cells, or bulk PBMC T cells (not recorded which). This clonotype was sampled from a woman between 18 and 75 years old in good health. This chain links TRBV11-2 with TRBJ2-7. CDR3 in amino acids: CASSLLTYEQYF.